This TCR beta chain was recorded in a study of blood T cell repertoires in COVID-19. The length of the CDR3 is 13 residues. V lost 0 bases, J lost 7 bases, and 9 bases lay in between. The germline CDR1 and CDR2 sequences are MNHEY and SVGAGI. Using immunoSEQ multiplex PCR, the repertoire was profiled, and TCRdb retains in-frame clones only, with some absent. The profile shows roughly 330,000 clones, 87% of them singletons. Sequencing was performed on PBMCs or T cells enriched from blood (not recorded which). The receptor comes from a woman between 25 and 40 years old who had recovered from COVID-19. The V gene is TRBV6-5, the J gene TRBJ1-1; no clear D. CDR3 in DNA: TGTGCCAGCAGTTACTCCCCGGGTGGTGAAGCTTTCTTT. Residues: CASSYSPGGEAFF.